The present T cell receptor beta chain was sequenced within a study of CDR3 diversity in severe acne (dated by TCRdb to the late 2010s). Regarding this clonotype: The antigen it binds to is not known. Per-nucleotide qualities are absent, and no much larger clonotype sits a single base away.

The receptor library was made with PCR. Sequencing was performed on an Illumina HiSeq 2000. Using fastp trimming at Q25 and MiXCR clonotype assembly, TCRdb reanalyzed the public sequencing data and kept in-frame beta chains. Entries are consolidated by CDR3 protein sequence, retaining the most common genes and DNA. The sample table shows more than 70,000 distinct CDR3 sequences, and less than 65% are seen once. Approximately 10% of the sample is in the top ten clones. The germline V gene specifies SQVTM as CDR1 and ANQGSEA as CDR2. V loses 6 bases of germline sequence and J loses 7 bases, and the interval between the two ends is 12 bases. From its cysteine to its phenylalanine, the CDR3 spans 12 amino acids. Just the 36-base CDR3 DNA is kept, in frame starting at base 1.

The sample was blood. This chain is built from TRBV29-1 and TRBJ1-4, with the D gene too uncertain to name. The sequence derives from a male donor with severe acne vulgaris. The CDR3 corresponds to CSVNAWGEKLFF. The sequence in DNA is TGCAGCGTAAACGCGTGGGGTGAAAAACTGTTTTTT.